The rows below give T cell receptor beta chains drawn from one sample of a study of response to subunit inactivated influenza vaccine. TCRdb re-analysed the RT-PCR reads in MiXCR, keeping a single row per CDR3 protein. Of 530,000 or so distinct CDR3 sequences listed, around 15% are singletons. Material: PBMCs from blood, obtained about 12 days after vaccination. These TCRs come from a man between 50 and 59 years old who received an inactivated influenza vaccine. Both conserved end residues are part of each CDR3. Each record gives: clone size, V gene, CDR3 protein. Not all rows give a size; the values are once, few, many and, for expanded clones, a class.

. TRBV6-1 CASKFRAADTQYF
. TRBV13 CASSLSLDRANYYEQYF
. TRBV5-5 CASSLSPAWDEQFF
few TRBV20-1 CSADRVRNEQFF
few TRBV5-6 CASSFWGHRYNEQFF
. TRBV4-1 CASSQAEGIRGSYEQYF
few TRBV7-6 CASSLPGQGAETQYF
many TRBV5-1 CASSSGQGYEQFF
few TRBV20-1 CSASGRGGSTDTQYF
. TRBV20-1 CSARVAYNEQFF
. TRBV2 CASRGTSGSSNEQFF
. TRBV20-1 CSASNLRGQKTNYGYTF
. TRBV5-1 CASSLIWGGYEQYF
many TRBV24-1 CATSDLQTDYNEQFF
. TRBV28 CASGVLLDRASNQPQHF
few TRBV18 CASSLTSGMAKNIQYF
. TRBV19 CASRTRGRNEQFF
. TRBV15 CATSSSPGAWDQETQYF
few TRBV10-3 CAISESKGSKGTQYF
few TRBV5-1 CASSLARGGQVSSYNEQFF
. TRBV5-1 CASSLLAGGQDEQFF
few TRBV27 CASSLPGAGDTQYF
many TRBV10-3 CAISEGRGGSYNEQFF
few TRBV19 CASTRPGTAHAQHF
. TRBV27 CASSVTRSDTQYF
. TRBV20-1 CSARKPLSSYEQYF
. TRBV4-2 CASSQNGPNSGNTIYF
. TRBV12-3/TRBV12-4 CASSLHGSGGLEQYF
few TRBV9 CASSGGGFREQFF
few TRBV6-6 CASSAGSTEQYF
. TRBV12-3/TRBV12-4 CASSPGTGINNQPQHF
. TRBV28 CASSLPGTGNTGELFF
few TRBV5-1 CASSLGNGGYEQYF
. TRBV6-1 CASSEAHGTSVETQYF
few TRBV4-2 CASSQDPRLGSSSYNSPLHF
few TRBV27 CASALGPPGPNYEQYF
few TRBV18 CASSGGNSPLHF
few TRBV27 CASSLFRTYEQYF
. TRBV7-6 CASSLAEYGELFF
. TRBV20-1 CSAETGLHGDTQYF
. TRBV6-1 CASTRTASLSGANVLTF
few TRBV7-9 CASSLESHSIPAYEQYF
few TRBV20-1 CSAVGQAGAKNIQYF
few TRBV7-9 CASSSGQGRQETQYF
few TRBV18 CASSPAGGNPGVNEQFF
. TRBV19 CASRVDSNTDTQYF
few TRBV7-2 CASSVRGPEQYF
. TRBV12-3/TRBV12-4 CASSPYRGASSTEAFF
. TRBV12-3/TRBV12-4 CASRRPGLAGFYEQYF
. TRBV4-1 CASSQNSRETQYF
many TRBV5-1 CASSLLQDTGELFF